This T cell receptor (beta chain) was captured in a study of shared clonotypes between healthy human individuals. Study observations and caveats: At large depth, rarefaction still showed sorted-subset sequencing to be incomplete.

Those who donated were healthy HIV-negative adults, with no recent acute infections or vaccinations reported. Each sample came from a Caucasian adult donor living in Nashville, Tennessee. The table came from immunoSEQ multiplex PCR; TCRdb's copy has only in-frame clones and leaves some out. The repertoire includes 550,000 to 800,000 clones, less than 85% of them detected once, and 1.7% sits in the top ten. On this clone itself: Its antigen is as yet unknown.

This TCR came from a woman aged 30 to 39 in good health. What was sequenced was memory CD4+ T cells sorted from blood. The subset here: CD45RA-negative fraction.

CDR3 protein: CASSPGQSYEQYF. CDR3 DNA: TGTGCCAGCAGTCCCGGACAGTCCTACGAGCAGTACTTC. V usage is TRBV6-5 and J usage is TRBJ2-7; possible D gene TRBD1, 6 bases. The CDR3 is 13 amino acids. V lost 5 bases and J 1 base, leaving 9 bases between the germline ends. CDR1 is MNHEY and CDR2 is SVGAGI in the germline V gene.